This T cell receptor (beta chain) was recovered during a study of control samples from healthy donors and cancer patients. Only in-frame clones appear in the TCRdb table, and some are missing; sequencing was by immunoSEQ multiplex PCR. Here the sample spans about 70,000 clones, about four fifths being singletons. The CDR3 length is 18 residues. J lost 4 bases, V lost 6 bases, and 17 bases had no gene match. Germline CDR1 and CDR2: WSHSY and SAAADI. The sample was PBMCs. The chain recombines TRBV10-2 with TRBJ2-2; 7 bases agree with TRBD2. The TCR originated in a woman aged 45-59 years with lung cancer. The chain's CDR3 is CASREREGTETSTGELFF. The CDR3, as DNA: TGCGCCAGCAGAGAGAGGGAGGGGACGGAGACGAGCACCGGGGAGCTGTTTTTT.